The 13 T cell receptor beta chains below were found in one sample sequenced in a study of CXCR3-negative and CXCR3-positive naive CD8 T cells. Broader study findings: Naive cells positive for CXCR3 carried more hydrophobic TRB CDR3s than CXCR3-negative ones.

These receptors' antigens are unknown. Libraries were UMI-labeled 5' RACE TRB cDNA. TCRdb reprocessed the 5' RACE reads and keeps a single row for each CDR3 protein, giving no DNA. This specimen shows tens of thousands of distinct CDR3 sequences; the ten leading clones hold roughly 0.48%. The sample comprised naive CXCR3+ CD8+ T cells from blood. Subset denoted: CD45RO-CCR7+CD27+CD95- naive CD8+ T cells expressing CXCR3 (TNR3+). The receptors originated from a human donor in good health. Some clones in this sample may be carry-over from other donors' samples.

The rearrangement links TRBV29-1 to TRBJ2-1; TCRdb proposes TRBD1, but this gene call is untestable without DNA. This CDR3 comprises 12 residues. Germline CDR1 reads SQVTM; CDR2 reads ANQGSEA. The CDR3 protein is CSGRDGGNEQFF.

The chain recombines TRBV6-5 with TRBJ2-7; as DNA is missing, the TRBD2 call by TCRdb cannot be tested. This CDR3 is built from 16 residues. The germline V gene encodes CDR1 MNHEY and CDR2 SVGAGI. CDR3 protein: CASSPLTSGGLYEQYF.

The V call is TRBV12-3 or TRBV12-4, the J call TRBJ2-7. This CDR3 is 12 amino acids long. The CDR3 sequence: CASSLLGYEQYF.

The chain carries TRBV29-1 and TRBJ2-2; the D call from TCRdb, TRBD2, cannot be confirmed without DNA. CDR1 and CDR2 from the germline V gene are SQVTM and ANQGSEA. This CDR3 spans 14 amino acids. CDR3: CSVEVGGTPGELFF.

The chain carries TRBV10-3 and TRBJ2-7; TCRdb lists TRBD1, though no DNA is available to test this call. The CDR3 sequence is 15 residues long. Germline CDR1 is ENHRY and CDR2 is SYGVKD. The CDR3 reads CAISDISGGAYEQYF.

The chain has TRBV28 and TRBJ2-1; TCRdb calls TRBD1, which cannot be checked without DNA. Germline CDR1 MDHEN, CDR2 SYDVKM. The CDR3 is 18 amino acids. The CDR3 sequence: CASSLYAGGQAKYNEQFF.

This rearrangement joins TRBV29-1 to TRBJ2-1; TCRdb lists TRBD2, though no DNA is available to test this call. Germline CDR1 reads SQVTM; CDR2 reads ANQGSEA. This CDR3 is 14 amino acids long. CDR3 protein: CSGRNSGGYNEQFF.

The CDR3 is CASSPRGQFNYGYTF. The chain joins TRBV5-1 to TRBJ1-2; TCRdb lists TRBD1, though no DNA is available to test this call. From germline, CDR1 is SGHRS and CDR2 YFSETQ. This CDR3 has 15 residues.

V usage is TRBV6-5 and J usage is TRBJ2-7; TCRdb proposes TRBD1, but this gene call is untestable without DNA. Germline V gene sequence: CDR1 MNHEY, CDR2 SVGAGI. The CDR3 runs 15 residues. The CDR3 loop is CASSLEGTVGFEQYF.

This CDR3 reads CASSEEVGSIYEQYF. This rearrangement joins TRBV6-1 to TRBJ2-7; TCRdb's D call, TRBD2, is unchecked because there is no DNA. The V gene's germline CDR1 is MNHNS and CDR2 SASEGT. The CDR3 extends over 15 amino acids.

The rearrangement uses TRBV7-9 and TRBJ2-7. Germline V CDR1 and CDR2: SEHNR, FQNEAQ (reference sequence). CDR3 length equals 15 residues. The CDR3 here is CASSLSGRSHYEQYF.

V usage is TRBV29-1 and J usage is TRBJ2-7; the D gene TCRdb calls, TRBD1, cannot be checked with no DNA. The germline CDR1 and CDR2 sequences are SQVTM and ANQGSEA. This CDR3 comprises 13 residues. This CDR3 reads CSVEAGETYEQYF.

V gene TRBV5-1 combines with J gene TRBJ1-1. Looked up from germline, CDR1 is SGHRS and CDR2 is YFSETQ. The CDR3 runs 15 residues. The CDR3 is CASSLAGADTTEAFF.